The 15 T cell receptor beta chains below come from one sample, sequenced in a study of type 1 and type 2 diabetes patients. The PCR template was genomic DNA. The TCR beta CDR3 region was amplified using 30 forward and 13 reverse primers. Via MiXCR, TCRdb re-called the multiplex PCR reads, giving one row per CDR3 protein. Of a few hundred thousand distinct CDR3 sequences in the sample, more than 40% are singletons; the top ten hold approximately 14%. Material for sequencing was peripheral blood mononuclear cells (PBMCs). These receptor sequences come from a man in his late teens or twenties with type 2 diabetes.

This chain uses TRBV10-2 with TRBJ2-5; D is perhaps TRBD2 (6 bases). The CDR3 has 13 residues. Germline V gene lookup returns CDR1 WSHSY and CDR2 SAAADI. Trimming removed 4 bases from V and 5 bases from J, with 11 bases in between. CDR3 nucleotide sequence: TGCGCCAGCAGTGTGGAGGGGTGGGAGACCCAGTACTTC. Protein sequence: CASSVEGWETQYF.

The rearrangement joins TRBV20-1 to TRBJ1-5; D is undetermined. Looked up from germline, CDR1 is DFQATT and CDR2 is SNEGSKA (reference sequence). There are 13 residues in the CDR3. The V gene lost 0 bases and the J gene lost 3 bases, with 6 bases spanning the gap. The CDR3 sequence is CSARDNLNQPQHF. CDR3 bases: TGCAGTGCTAGAGATAATCTCAATCAGCCCCAGCATTTT.

The chain joins TRBV12-5 to TRBJ1-1; 8 bases line up with TRBD1. This CDR3 spans 18 amino acids. CDR1 is LGHNT and CDR2 is FRNRAP in the germline V gene. After removal of 2 bases from V and 7 bases from J, the junction contained 18 bases not matched to a gene. The CDR3 nucleotides read TGTGCTAGTGGTTTGAGGGTTGGACAGGGACAACTGGACCTTGAAGCTTTCTTT. It codes for CASGLRVGQGQLDLEAFF.

Notes on this clonotype: A read error may be the cause here, since a much bigger clone is one base away. The CDR3 does not end in the conserved phenylalanine or tryptophan, so this is likely a read error. The chain has TRBV10-2 and TRBJ1-1; D might be TRBD1 (6 bases). The V gene's germline CDR1 is WSHSY and CDR2 SAAADI. This CDR3 spans 13 amino acids. The V gene lost 1 base and the J gene lost 5 bases, with 8 bases spanning the gap. The CDR3, as DNA: TGCGCCAGCAGTGAGTACAGGGAGACTGAAGCTTTCCTT. Encoded protein: CASSEYRETEAFL.

The chain combines TRBV30 with TRBJ1-1, with D maybe TRBD1 (5 bases). This CDR3 is built from 13 residues. Per germline, CDR1 GTSNPN and CDR2 SVGIG (reference sequence). Deletions cut 3 bases from V and 4 bases from J, with 12 bases between. CDR3 nucleotides: TGTGCCTGGAGGGCGCAGGGCCCCACTGAAGCTTTCTTT. Translated: CAWRAQGPTEAFF.

This clonotype came up a few times. The chain combines TRBV2 with TRBJ2-3; TRBD2 aligns across 7 bases. CDR1 SNHLY and CDR2 FYNNEI come from the germline V gene. The CDR3 is made up of 15 amino acids. The ends lost 3 bases at V and 1 base at J; junction bases unmatched: 4. CDR3 residues: CASSDHGLGTDTQYF. The DNA for the CDR3 is TGTGCCAGCAGTGATCACGGACTAGGCACAGATACGCAGTATTTT. Full variable domain (outside the CDR3, taken from reference TRBV2 and TRBJ2-3): EPEVTQTPSHQVTQMGQEVILRCVPISNHLYFYWYRQILGQKVEFLVSFYNNEISEKSEIFDDQFSVERPDGSNFTLKIRSTKLEDSAMYFCASSDHGLGTDTQYFGPGTRLTVL.

This clonotype has just a few counts. The chain joins TRBV12-3 or TRBV12-4 to TRBJ1-6; D is ambiguous. The CDR3 spans 17 residues. Trimming removed 3 bases at V and 0 bases at J, with 12 bases between. The CDR3 sequence is CASSLWGRSSYNSPLHF. The CDR3 DNA follows: TGTGCCAGCAGTTTGTGGGGTAGGAGCTCCTATAATTCACCCCTCCACTTT.

The sample holds one count of this clonotype. A read error may produce the germline difference seen at one junction end. The chain uses TRBV29-1 and TRBJ1-1; TRBD1 matches at 9 bases. The CDR3 sequence is 15 residues long. The V gene's germline CDR1 is SQVTM and CDR2 ANQGSEA. CDR3 amino acids: CSVELGQGTHTETFF. DNA for the CDR3: TGCAGCGTTGAGTTGGGACAGGGAACCCACACTGAAACTTTCTTT.

This clonotype has only a few counts. The J gene is TRBJ2-7, the V gene TRBV27, with D perhaps TRBD2 (6 bases). There are 14 residues in the CDR3. CDR1 and CDR2 from the germline V gene are MNHEY and SMNVEV (reference sequence). Trimming cost V 2 bases and J 3 bases, with 11 bases left between them. CDR3 sequence: CASSLGLGGYEQYF. The CDR3 DNA sequence: TGTGCCAGCAGTTTAGGGTTGGGGGGCTACGAGCAGTACTTC.

This clonotype was counted only a few times. This sequence joins TRBV30 and TRBJ2-1; the D is unclear. Germline values: CDR1 GTSNPN, CDR2 SVGIG (reference sequence). This CDR3 has 13 amino acids. The V and J ends lost 3 bases and 0 bases respectively, with 6 bases between them. As DNA, the CDR3 is TGTGCCTGGAGGGAAAGCTCCTACAATGAGCAGTTCTTC. Its translation: CAWRESSYNEQFF.

This clonotype was recorded a few times. The genes are TRBV19 and TRBJ2-7, with 7 nucleotides matching TRBD2. Germline-derived CDR1 and CDR2 are LNHDA and SQIVND (reference sequence). The junction had 13 bases not matched to a gene; V was cut back by 11 bases and J by 3 bases. The CDR3 is 14 amino acids. The CDR3 protein is CACKTRDYLYEQYF. DNA of the CDR3: TGTGCCTGCAAAACCCGGGACTACCTCTACGAGCAGTACTTC.

V gene TRBV13 combines with J gene TRBJ2-1, with TRBD2 matching 13 bases. Germline V gives CDR1 PRHDT, CDR2 FYEKMQ (reference sequence). V lost 5 bases and J lost 7; bases outside the gene matches: 11. This CDR3 contains 17 residues. This chain's CDR3 is CASSLGTSGNDRNEQFF. The DNA of the CDR3 is TGTGCCAGCAGCCTCGGGACTAGCGGGAACGATAGGAATGAGCAGTTCTTC. Full variable domain (missing parts from reference TRBV13 and TRBJ2-1): AAGVIQSPRHLIKEKRETATLKCYPIPRHDTVYWYQQGPGQDPQFLISFYEKMQSDKGSIPDRFSAQQFSDYHSELNMSSLELGDSALYFCASSLGTSGNDRNEQFFGPGTRLTVL.

Worth noting for this clonotype: A junction end diverges from the germline sequence, so it may reflect a read error. The CDR3 DNA follows: TGTGCCAGTAGTGATTCCGAGCGCTGGGAGACCCAGCACTTC. Translating gives CASSDSERWETQHF. The gene calls are TRBV19 and TRBJ2-5, with TRBD2 as a possible D gene (5 bases). The CDR3 is 14 residues long. Looked up from germline, CDR1 is LNHDA and CDR2 is SQIVND (reference sequence). Combining the CDR3 with reference TRBV19 and TRBJ2-5 gives the whole variable domain DGGITQSPKYLFRKEGQNVTLSCEQNLNHDAMYWYRQDPGQGLRLIYYSQIVNDFQKGDIAEGYSVSREKKESFPLTVTSAQKNPTAFYLCASSDSERWETQHFGPGTRLLVL.

V is TRBV7-9 and J is TRBJ2-7; 7 positions match TRBD1. Germline trimming cut 5 bases from V and 5 bases from J; bases unmatched to any gene: 12. This CDR3 contains 15 residues. Germline loops: CDR1 SEHNR, CDR2 FQNEAQ (reference sequence). CDR3 DNA sequence: TGTGCCAGCAGCGCAGGGGGTGGAGCAAAGGACGAGCAGTACTTC. It translates to CASSAGGGAKDEQYF. The variable domain in full, completed from reference TRBV7-9 and TRBJ2-7, reads DTGVSQNPRHKITKRGQNVTFRCDPISEHNRLYWYRQTLGQGPEFLTYFQNEAQLEKSRLLSDRFSAERPKGSFSTLEIQRTEQGDSAMYLCASSAGGGAKDEQYFGPGTRLTVT.

This clonotype was observed a handful of times. V gene TRBV15 combines with J gene TRBJ2-2, with D perhaps being TRBD1 or TRBD2 (5 bases each). CDR1 LNHNV and CDR2 YYDKDF come from the germline V gene (reference sequence). The CDR3 is made up of 16 amino acids. The V and J ends lost 0 bases and 3 bases respectively, with 11 bases between them. This CDR3 reads CATSRDLLGDTGELFF. The DNA of the CDR3 is TGTGCCACCAGCAGAGATCTTTTGGGGGACACCGGGGAGCTGTTTTTT.